This T cell receptor (beta chain) comes out of a study of blood T cell repertoires in COVID-19. Study context: COVID-19 samples from acute and convalescent phases originated in the United States, Italy and Spain. T cells, B-cell-depleted T cells, or PBMCs provided the cDNA or gDNA that served as material.

The table lists this clone with a count of one. Seattle cases were enrolled at active infection and followed longitudinally. Produced via immunoSEQ multiplex PCR; TCRdb's table is partial and in-frame only. In the table there are 150,000 to 200,000 clones, approximately 95% of which are singletons. The J segment lost 6 bases and the V segment lost 5 bases, leaving 7 bases of the junction unmatched. The germline CDR1 and CDR2 sequences are SEHNR and FQNEAQ (reference sequence). The CDR3 runs to 13 residues. Sequencing used peripheral blood. V usage is TRBV7-9 and J usage is TRBJ2-7, with 7 bases lining up with TRBD1. The TCR sequence derives from an older woman with COVID-19, enrolled during active disease. CDR3: CASSQAQGSEQYF. In nucleotides, the CDR3 is TGTGCCAGCAGCCAAGCACAGGGGTCCGAGCAGTACTTC.